The T cell receptor beta chain described here comes from a study of shared clonotypes between healthy human individuals. Across the study: Donors, aged 18 to 49, were a couple of women and a few men. Study-level points and caveats: Only blood samples were collected, and tissue repertoires likely differ. With few donors, the genetic and exposure-history diversity represented was limited.

V lost 6 bases and J lost 7, with 22 bases in between. The CDR3 runs 15 residues. Germline V gives CDR1 MNHEY, CDR2 SMNVEV (reference sequence). The unsorted samples had around 86 million PBMCs used for genomic DNA. For this clone: Antigen specificity is unknown.

Some clones are missing from TCRdb's copy, which holds only in-frame ones; the method was immunoSEQ multiplex PCR. The table shows about 490,000 clones, with around 85% occurring only once. Sequencing used PBMCs. The rearrangement uses TRBV27 and TRBJ2-7; D may be TRBD1 (6 bases). This TCR derives from a woman aged 40 to 50 in good health. Some clones in this sample may be carry-over from other donors' samples. The CDR3 reads CASRSFRGNLGEQYF. The CDR3 nucleotides read TGTGCCAGCAGGTCCTTCAGGGGAAATTTGGGGGAGCAGTACTTC.